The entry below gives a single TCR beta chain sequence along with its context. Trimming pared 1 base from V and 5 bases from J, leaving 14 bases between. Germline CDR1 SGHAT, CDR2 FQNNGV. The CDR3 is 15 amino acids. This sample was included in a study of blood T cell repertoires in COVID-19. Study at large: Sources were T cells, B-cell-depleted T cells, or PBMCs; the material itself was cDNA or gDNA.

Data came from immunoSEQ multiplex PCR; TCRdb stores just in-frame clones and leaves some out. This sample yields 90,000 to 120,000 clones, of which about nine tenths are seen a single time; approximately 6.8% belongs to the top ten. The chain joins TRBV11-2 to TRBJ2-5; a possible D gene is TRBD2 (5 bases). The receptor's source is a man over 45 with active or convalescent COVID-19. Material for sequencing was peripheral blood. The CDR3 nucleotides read TGTGCCAGCAGCTTAGGTTCCGGGAAGGGCGAGACCCAGTACTTC. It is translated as CASSLGSGKGETQYF.